The 6 T cell receptor beta chains listed next were all sequenced from one sample in a study of cytomegalovirus exposure and HLA in healthy donors. 60 Vbeta and 13 Jbeta primers were used in PCR. Measured with immunoSEQ multiplex PCR; TCRdb has only the in-frame clones, and not every one. The sample has around 95,000 clones, roughly 80% seen once. Material: PBMCs. These receptors were taken from a man aged 25 to 40 in good health and CMV-seropositive.

V gene TRBV18 combines with J gene TRBJ2-7; 13 bases line up with TRBD2. The germline gives CDR1 KGHSH, CDR2 LQKENI. Trimming cost V 6 bases and J 2 bases; bases outside gene matches: 7. This CDR3 region has 16 residues. CDR3 sequence reads: CASSQTSGRPPYEQYF. The CDR3 bases are TGTGCCAGCTCGCAGACTAGCGGGAGGCCACCCTACGAGCAGTACTTC.

The chain uses TRBV4-1 and TRBJ2-2; D remains unclear. Trimming pared 5 bases from V and 6 bases from J, leaving 10 bases between. Germline V gene lookup returns CDR1 MGHRA and CDR2 YSYEKL. This CDR3 is 13 amino acids long. CDR3 nucleotides: TGCGCCAGCAGCTCAGACTCATCCGGGGAGCTGTTTTTT. Translating gives CASSSDSSGELFF.

The chain employs TRBV27 and TRBJ2-1; 7 bases fit TRBD2. CDR3 size: 16 residues. J gave up 4 bases and V 0 bases, and 6 bases lay outside the gene matches. The germline V gene encodes CDR1 MNHEY and CDR2 SMNVEV (reference sequence). The CDR3 loop is CASSLSGASGYNEQFF. The CDR3 region has the DNA TGTGCCAGCAGTTTATCCGGGGCTAGCGGATACAATGAGCAGTTCTTC.

This clone appeared a single time. The chain is built from TRBV6-5 and TRBJ2-3; the D gene is possibly TRBD1 (5 bases). In germline, CDR1 is MNHEY, CDR2 SVGAGI. The length of the CDR3 is 12 residues. Trimming cost V 6 bases and J 5 bases, with 9 bases left between them. The CDR3 DNA follows: TGTGCCAGCAGGGTAGGGGAAGATACGCAGTATTTT. Encoded protein: CASRVGEDTQYF.

The chain recombines TRBV27 with TRBJ2-1, with TRBD2 identical over 10 bases. The trim removed 2 bases at V and 3 bases at J, leaving 10 bases unmatched. The germline V gene encodes CDR1 MNHEY and CDR2 SMNVEV (reference sequence). The CDR3 contains 18 residues. CDR3 in DNA: TGTGCCAGCAGTTTACAGAGACTAGCGGGTGTATACTACAATGAGCAGTTCTTC. Translation: CASSLQRLAGVYYNEQFF.

In the case of this clone: At one of its ends the junction is not consistent with the germline gene, which may arise from a read error. This chain links TRBV29-1 with TRBJ1-1; 11 nucleotides match TRBD1. The germline CDR1 and CDR2 sequences are SQVTM and ANQGSEA. This CDR3 comprises 14 residues. CDR3 amino acids: CSANRDRGNTEALF. The CDR3 DNA reads TGCAGCGCTAATAGGGACAGGGGGAACACTGAAGCTCTCTTT.